The text below deals with one T cell receptor (beta chain). Which antigen it targets is not known. Nothing much larger sits one base from this clone, and base qualities are not available. One collaborating source in Seattle enrolled patients while the patients were actively infected and followed the patients over time throughout the course of disease. Collaborating institutions collected whole blood in K2EDTA tubes following their own protocols. For TCRbeta analysis, collaborators shipped samples in one of three forms: frozen whole blood, isolated PBMCs, or DNA extracted from either of those sample types. The data originate from a study of blood T cell repertoires in COVID-19 (dated by TCRdb to the early 2020s). For context, the study as a whole: Samples covering the acute and convalescent phases of COVID-19 were provided by collaborators in the United States, Italy and Spain. The prospective study material was composed of cDNA or gDNA derived from T cells, B-cell-depleted T cells, or PBMCs. Deeply sampled blood TCRbeta repertoires from subjects exposed to, actively infected with, or recovered from COVID-19 were included in the dataset. The repertoires were released in a freely available public database intended as a resource for research on the immune response to SARS-CoV-2. Samples came from the ongoing ImmuneRACE study (first 160 participants) plus 1,254 subjects from 6 global collaborators. The sample metadata nearly always contained a de-identified subject ID, COVID-19 status, age in years and sex. Where available, HLA class I and class II types were obtained from metadata supplied by the sample provider rather than from assay-based typing.

From the cysteine through the phenylalanine, the CDR3 covers 19 amino acids. Solely the CDR3 DNA is kept, with 57 bases framed from the first base. V loses 7 bases at its end and J loses 0 bases; junction bases beyond the gene matches: 20. According to the germline V gene (reference sequence), CDR1 reads SEHNR and CDR2 reads FQNEAQ. Overall study outcomes, separate from this receptor: The amount of clinical and demographic metadata varied by source and participant and was provided uncurated.

The immunoSEQ Assay, a bias-controlled multiplex PCR, was used to amplify TCRbeta CDR3 regions from genomic DNA. In the authors' own workflow: The number of nucleated cells in each sample was estimated from the amplification of reference gene primers within the assay. To quantify the absolute abundance of each unique TCRbeta CDR3 rearrangement, sequence reads were collapsed and filtered. For each sample, productive Simpson clonality was calculated as the square root of Simpson's diversity index over productive rearrangements. Not all clones reach the TCRdb copy of this immuneACCESS table, which keeps in-frame sequences only. Checked studies attribute under half of the gap to unresolved V genes and leave the rest unexplained. That table is the source of V, J and clone size, and D and trimming were worked out from the DNA. The sample table contains 350,000 or so clones; only one count was recorded for over 85% of them. Of the sample, roughly 3.9% falls within the top ten clones.

Sequences were obtained from peripheral blood. The receptor was derived from a woman aged 55-69 years with COVID-19, enrolled during active disease. The rearranged segments are TRBV7-9 and TRBJ1-2; 7 bases in the middle match TRBD1. The CDR3 in this case is CASTKRKGQAERANYGYTF. The sequence in DNA is TGTGCCAGCACCAAAAGAAAAGGACAGGCCGAACGGGCTAACTATGGCTACACCTTC.